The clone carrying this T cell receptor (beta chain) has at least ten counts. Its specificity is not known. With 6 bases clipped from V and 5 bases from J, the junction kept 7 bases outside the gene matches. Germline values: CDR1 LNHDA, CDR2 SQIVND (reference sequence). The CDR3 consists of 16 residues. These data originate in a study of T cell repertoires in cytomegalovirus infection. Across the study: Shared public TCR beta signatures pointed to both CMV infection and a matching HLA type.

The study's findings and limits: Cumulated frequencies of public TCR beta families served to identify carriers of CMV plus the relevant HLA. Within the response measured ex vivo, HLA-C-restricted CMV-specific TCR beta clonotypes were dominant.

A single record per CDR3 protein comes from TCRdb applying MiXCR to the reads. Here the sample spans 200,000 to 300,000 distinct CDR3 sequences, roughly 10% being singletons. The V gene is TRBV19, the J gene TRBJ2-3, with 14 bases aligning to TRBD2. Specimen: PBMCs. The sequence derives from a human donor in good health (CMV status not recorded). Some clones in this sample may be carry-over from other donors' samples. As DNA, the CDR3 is TGTGCCAGTAGACCTGGACTAGCGGGAGGAGGAGATACGCAGTATTTT. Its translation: CASRPGLAGGGDTQYF.